The rows below give T cell receptor beta chains drawn from one sample of a study of T cell responses to AZD1222 COVID-19 vaccine. The data were produced by immunoSEQ multiplex PCR, yet TCRdb's version contains in-frame clones alone and is incomplete. The sample yields some 150,000 clones, more than 75% seen once. The sample here was peripheral blood, taken on day 0 of AZD1222 vaccination. All receptors derive from an adult in good health. Each CDR3 is given with its conserved first and last residue. A D gene is named only where the DNA matches it firmly. The size field is filled for only some rows; it gives once, few, many or a size class.

CDR3	DNA	J	V	D	size
CASRDRLTGELFF	TGCGCCAGCAGGGACAGGCTCACCGGGGAGCTGTTTTTT	TRBJ2-2	TRBV10-2	TRBD1	NA
CASSPSWEETQYF	TGTGCCAGCAGTCCCAGTTGGGAAGAGACCCAGTACTTC	TRBJ2-5	TRBV6-5	NA	NA
CASSDLGSTSGGGSYNEQFF	TGTGCCAGCAGTGACCTGGGGTCAACTAGCGGGGGGGGCTCCTACAATGAGCAGTTCTTC	TRBJ2-1	TRBV6-2/TRBV6-3	TRBD2	NA
CASSLAVSAPFTGELFF	TGCGCCAGCAGCTTGGCCGTTTCGGCCCCATTCACCGGGGAGCTGTTTTTT	TRBJ2-2	TRBV5-1	NA	NA
CASSLGTGGTEAFF	TGTGCCAGCAGCTTAGGGACAGGGGGCACTGAAGCTTTCTTT	TRBJ1-1	TRBV5-4	TRBD1	NA
CASSLAGTGSQPQHF	TGCGCCAGCAGCTTGGCAGGGACAGGGTCTCAGCCCCAGCATTTT	TRBJ1-5	TRBV5-1	TRBD1	NA
CASSPRNYEQYF	TGTGCCAGCAGCCCACGTAACTACGAGCAGTACTTC	TRBJ2-7	TRBV6-2/TRBV6-3	NA	NA
CASSKGQGTSSSYNEQFF	TGTGCCAGCAGTAAAGGACAGGGGACCTCAAGCTCCTACAATGAGCAGTTCTTC	TRBJ2-1	TRBV27	TRBD1	NA
CASRSTGDYGYTF	TGTGCCAGCAGAAGCACAGGGGACTATGGCTACACCTTC	TRBJ1-2	TRBV6-5	TRBD1	few
CASSIGGFNEQFF	TGTGCCAGTAGTATTGGAGGATTCAATGAGCAGTTCTTC	TRBJ2-1	TRBV19	NA	NA
CASSSWGRGRSEKLFF	TGTGCCAGCAGCTCCTGGGGTCGCGGGAGGAGTGAAAAACTGTTTTTT	TRBJ1-4	TRBV11-2	NA	NA
CSASSLPNVVLSNQPQHF	TGCAGTGCTAGTAGCCTACCGAATGTCGTACTTAGCAATCAGCCCCAGCATTTT	TRBJ1-5	TRBV20-1	NA	NA
CASSFGGQREKLFF	TGTGCCAGCAGTTTCGGGGGGCAACGTGAAAAACTGTTTTTT	TRBJ1-4	TRBV28	NA	NA
CASSSTGSPDYGYTF	TGTGCCAGCAGCTCGACAGGGTCCCCGGACTATGGCTACACCTTC	TRBJ1-2	TRBV7-8	TRBD1	NA
CASSSGLAGNYNEQFF	TGCGCCAGCAGTTCCGGGCTAGCGGGAAACTACAATGAGCAGTTCTTC	TRBJ2-1	TRBV5-1	TRBD2	NA
CASISGTSGSREQYF	TGTGCCAGCATCTCCGGGACTAGCGGGAGTCGAGAGCAGTATTTT	TRBJ2-3	TRBV28	TRBD2	NA
CASSVGGASGNTIYF	TGTGCCAGCAGCGTAGGGGGGGCTTCTGGAAACACCATATATTTT	TRBJ1-3	TRBV9	NA	NA
CASSERYGGQNEQYF	TGTGCCAGCAGTGAACGTTACGGGGGGCAGAACGAGCAGTACTTC	TRBJ2-7	TRBV6-1	NA	few
CASSDSGAASQLFF	TGTGCCAGCAGCGATTCCGGGGCGGCCTCCCAGCTGTTTTTT	TRBJ2-2	TRBV7-2	NA	NA
CASKVQGMNIQYF	TGTGCCAGCAAGGTACAGGGGATGAACATTCAGTACTTC	TRBJ2-4	TRBV2	TRBD1	NA
CATSDRINYEAFF	TGTGCCACCTCTGACAGAATCAATTATGAAGCTTTCTTT	TRBJ1-1	TRBV6-5	NA	NA
CASSLEQPYEQYF	TGTGCCAGCAGCCTGGAACAGCCCTACGAGCAGTACTTC	TRBJ2-7	TRBV5-8	NA	NA
CASIGDRTRDTQYF	TGTGCCAGCATTGGGGACAGGACTAGAGATACGCAGTATTTT	TRBJ2-3	TRBV2	NA	NA
CATSGANYNEQFF	TGTGCCACCAGTGGTGCTAACTACAATGAGCAGTTCTTC	TRBJ2-1	TRBV24-1	NA	NA
CASSIPSHEQFF	TGTGCCAGTAGTATCCCTAGTCATGAGCAGTTCTTC	TRBJ2-1	TRBV19	NA	NA
CASSLMGTDNEQFF	TGTGCCAGCAGCCTGATGGGGACAGACAATGAGCAGTTCTTC	TRBJ2-1	TRBV3-1/TRBV3-2	TRBD1	NA
CASSLGEGEAFF	TGTGCCAGCAGTTTAGGAGAAGGTGAAGCTTTCTTT	TRBJ1-1	TRBV12-3/TRBV12-4	NA	NA
CATSDLKGAETQYF	TGTGCCACCAGTGATTTGAAGGGCGCGGAGACCCAGTACTTC	TRBJ2-5	TRBV24-1	NA	NA
CASSPYAGELSGANVLTF	TGTGCCAGCAGCCCCTACGCGGGAGAACTCTCTGGGGCCAACGTCCTGACTTTC	TRBJ2-6	TRBV9	TRBD2	NA
CASSYSDSSYEQYF	TGTGCCAGCAGTTATTCGGACTCGTCCTACGAGCAGTACTTC	TRBJ2-7	TRBV6-2/TRBV6-3	NA	few
CSEASCEAFF	TGCAGTGAAGCCAGCTGTGAAGCTTTCTTT	TRBJ1-1	TRBV20-1	NA	NA
CASSLRGAYGYTF	TGTGCCAGCAGTTTAAGGGGGGCCTATGGCTACACCTTC	TRBJ1-2	TRBV28	NA	NA
CASSLRQGSQPQHF	TGTGCCAGCAGTTTACGACAGGGGAGTCAGCCCCAGCATTTT	TRBJ1-5	TRBV6-2/TRBV6-3	TRBD1	NA
CASKGLAGELNEQFF	TGCGCCAGCAAGGGTCTAGCGGGAGAACTGAATGAGCAGTTCTTC	TRBJ2-1	TRBV5-1	TRBD2	NA
CASSLGGEETQYF	TGTGCCAGCAGCTTGGGGGGCGAGGAGACCCAGTACTTC	TRBJ2-5	TRBV7-9	NA	NA
CASSQGQPAYNEQFF	TGCGCCAGCAGCCAAGGCCAGCCCGCCTACAATGAGCAGTTCTTC	TRBJ2-1	TRBV4-3	NA	NA
CASSQRTSGTLEQFF	TGTGCCAGCAGCCAACGGACTAGCGGGACCCTTGAGCAGTTCTTC	TRBJ2-1	TRBV13	TRBD2	NA
CASSNRGLGFYEQYF	TGTGCCAGTAGTAATCGGGGACTAGGGTTCTACGAGCAGTACTTC	TRBJ2-7	TRBV19	TRBD2	NA
CASSPERESTGELFF	TGCGCCAGCAGCCCCGAGCGGGAGAGCACCGGGGAGCTGTTTTTT	TRBJ2-2	TRBV5-1	TRBD2	NA
CASRATSDRLEKLFF	TGTGCCAGCAGAGCGACATCCGACAGGCTCGAAAAACTGTTTTTT	TRBJ1-4	TRBV6-5	NA	NA
CASSLRTQNNEQFF	TGTGCCAGCAGCTTGCGGACACAGAACAATGAGCAGTTCTTC	TRBJ2-1	TRBV7-2	NA	NA
CASIGTANTEAFF	TGTGCCAGCATAGGGACGGCGAACACTGAAGCTTTCTTT	TRBJ1-1	TRBV28	NA	NA
CASGLSPGNTIYF	TGTGCTAGTGGTTTGTCTCCCGGAAACACCATATATTTT	TRBJ1-3	TRBV12-5	NA	NA
CASSSIVPWDTEAFF	TGTGCCAGCAGCTCCATAGTCCCCTGGGACACTGAAGCTTTCTTT	TRBJ1-1	TRBV7-2	NA	NA
CASSGVAYEQYF	TGTGCCAGCTCGGGGGTGGCCTACGAGCAGTACTTC	TRBJ2-7	TRBV18	NA	NA